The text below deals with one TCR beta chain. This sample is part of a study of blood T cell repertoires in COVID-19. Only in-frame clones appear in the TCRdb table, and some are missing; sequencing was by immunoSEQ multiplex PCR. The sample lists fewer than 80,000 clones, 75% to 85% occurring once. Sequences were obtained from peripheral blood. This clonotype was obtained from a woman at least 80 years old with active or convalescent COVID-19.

The CDR3 protein is CASSRGTSSYEQYF. The CDR3 nucleotides are TGTGCCAGCAGCCGGGGAACCAGTTCCTACGAGCAGTACTTC. The chain recombines TRBV21-1 with TRBJ2-7; the table gives TRBD2 as D, unverified against the DNA. TRBV21-1 is reported as a pseudogene. The CDR3 has 14 amino acids.